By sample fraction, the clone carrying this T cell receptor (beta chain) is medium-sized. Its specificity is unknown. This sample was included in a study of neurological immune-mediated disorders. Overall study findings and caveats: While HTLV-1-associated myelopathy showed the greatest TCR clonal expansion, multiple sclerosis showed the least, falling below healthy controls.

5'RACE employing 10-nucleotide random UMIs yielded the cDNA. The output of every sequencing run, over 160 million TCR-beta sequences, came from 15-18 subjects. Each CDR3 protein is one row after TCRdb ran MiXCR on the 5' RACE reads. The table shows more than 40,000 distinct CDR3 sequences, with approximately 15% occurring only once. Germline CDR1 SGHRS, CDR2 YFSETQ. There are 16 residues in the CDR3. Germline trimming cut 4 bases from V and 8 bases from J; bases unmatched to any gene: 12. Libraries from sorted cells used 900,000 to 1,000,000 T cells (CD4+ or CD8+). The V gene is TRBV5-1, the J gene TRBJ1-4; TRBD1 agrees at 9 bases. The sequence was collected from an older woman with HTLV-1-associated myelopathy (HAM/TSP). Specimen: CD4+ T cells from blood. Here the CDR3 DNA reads TGCGCCAGCAGCCCATTACCAACAGGGGGCGGAGAAAAACTGTTTTTT. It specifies CASSPLPTGGGEKLFF. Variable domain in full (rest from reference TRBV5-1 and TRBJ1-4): KAGVTQTPRYLIKTRGQQVTLSCSPISGHRSVSWYQQTPGQGLQFLFEYFSETQRNKGNFPGRFSGRQFSNSRSEMNVSTLELGDSALYLCASSPLPTGGGEKLFFGSGTQLSVL.